Listed below are T cell receptor beta chains from one sample, sequenced in a study of T cells in Graves' hyperthyroidism and ophthalmopathy. Via MiXCR, TCRdb re-called the multiplex PCR reads, giving one row per CDR3 protein. There are about 610,000 distinct CDR3 sequences in the sample; roughly a sixth occur only once, and about 3.5% lies in the top ten. Specimen: blood. The receptors shown here come from a woman in her forties with Graves' ophthalmopathy. Both conserved end residues are part of each CDR3. D genes are given only for firm matches. Clone size appears in some rows only: once, few, many, or a class for an expanded clone.

j_call	v_call	clone_size	d_call	cdr3_aa	cdr3_nt
TRBJ2-1	TRBV12-3/TRBV12-4	many	TRBD1	CASSSSGQGNEQFF	TGTGCCAGCAGTTCATCGGGACAGGGGAATGAGCAGTTCTTC
TRBJ2-7	TRBV20-1	many	NA	CSALKDTYEQYF	TGCAGTGCGCTCAAGGACACCTACGAGCAGTACTTC
TRBJ2-2	TRBV11-2	NA	TRBD2	CAGSSGRLGTGELFF	TGTGCGGGCTCAAGCGGGAGGTTGGGCACCGGGGAGCTGTTTTTT
TRBJ2-2	TRBV9	few	NA	CASSVMAVLGGELFF	TGTGCCAGCAGCGTTATGGCAGTATTGGGCGGGGAGCTGTTTTTT
TRBJ2-6	TRBV7-8	many	TRBD1	CASGRTGGAGANVLTF	TGTGCCAGCGGACGGACAGGGGGCGCTGGGGCCAACGTCCTGACTTTC
TRBJ2-1	TRBV6-2/TRBV6-3	NA	NA	CASSSADLDEQFF	TGTGCCAGCAGTTCGGCGGACTTGGATGAGCAGTTCTTC
TRBJ2-7	TRBV30	many	TRBD1	CAWSHPFATGSYEQYF	TGTGCCTGGAGTCACCCTTTCGCGACAGGGTCTTACGAGCAGTACTTC
TRBJ2-3	TRBV29-1	NA	TRBD2	CSAGSGSGGSDTQYF	TGCAGCGCGGGGTCGGGTAGCGGGGGGTCAGATACGCAGTATTTT
TRBJ1-5	TRBV7-2	many	TRBD1	CASSLQTGGLEPQHF	TGTGCCAGCAGCTTGCAGACAGGGGGCTTGGAGCCCCAGCATTTT
TRBJ1-1	TRBV30	many	NA	CAWNRWGGNMNTEAFF	TGTGCCTGGAACCGCTGGGGGGGGAACATGAACACTGAAGCTTTCTTT
TRBJ2-6	TRBV19	few	NA	CASSIDWRQSPGANVLTF	TGTGCCAGTAGTATAGATTGGAGACAGTCCCCCGGGGCCAACGTCCTGACTTTC
TRBJ2-5	TRBV7-9	NA	TRBD2	CASSLARTSGRKQETQYF	TGTGCCAGCAGCTTAGCGAGGACTAGCGGGAGGAAACAAGAGACCCAGTACTTC
TRBJ1-1	TRBV2	few	NA	CASNLNTEAFF	TGTGCCAGCAATCTGAACACTGAAGCTTTCTTT
TRBJ2-3	TRBV5-1	many	NA	CASSLDVHSTDTQYF	TGCGCCAGCAGCTTGGACGTCCATAGCACAGATACGCAGTATTTT
TRBJ2-1	TRBV24-1	NA	NA	CATSNAGGADEQFF	TGTGCCACCTCCAATGCAGGGGGGGCCGATGAGCAGTTCTTC
TRBJ1-5	TRBV12-3/TRBV12-4	many	TRBD1	CASSQRQGAGGQPQHF	TGTGCCAGCAGTCAGCGACAGGGGGCGGGGGGTCAGCCCCAGCATTTT
TRBJ2-6	TRBV6-2/TRBV6-3	many	NA	CASSYSGSGANVLTF	TGTGCCAGCAGTTACTCTGGGTCTGGGGCCAACGTCCTGACTTTC
TRBJ1-5	TRBV11-2	many	TRBD1	CASSRTGINQPQHF	TGTGCCAGCAGCCGGACAGGGATTAATCAGCCCCAGCATTTT
TRBJ2-3	TRBV20-1	NA	TRBD2	CSAKAGPSTDTQYF	TGCAGTGCTAAAGCGGGACCGAGCACAGATACGCAGTATTTT
TRBJ1-5	TRBV5-1	NA	TRBD1	CASSEGQAGGPQHF	TGCGCCAGCAGCGAGGGACAGGCCGGGGGGCCCCAGCATTTT
TRBJ2-1	TRBV20-1	NA	TRBD1	CSVPGRGLNEQFF	TGCAGTGTCCCGGGCAGGGGGCTTAATGAGCAGTTCTTC
TRBJ2-1	TRBV3-1	few	TRBD2	CASSQGLGGDNEQFF	TGTGCCAGCAGCCAAGGACTGGGGGGGGACAATGAGCAGTTCTTC
TRBJ2-1	TRBV28	many	TRBD1	CASRRTGYNEQFF	TGTGCCAGCAGAAGGACAGGGTACAATGAGCAGTTCTTC
TRBJ2-2	TRBV6-1	NA	NA	CASSEARGQGPGELFF	TGTGCCAGCAGTGAAGCGAGGGGCCAGGGCCCCGGGGAGCTGTTTTTT
TRBJ2-3	TRBV2	NA	TRBD2	CASSGVAGGLSTDTQYF	TGTGCCAGCAGCGGAGTAGCGGGAGGCCTAAGCACAGATACGCAGTATTTT
TRBJ1-3	TRBV7-9	NA	NA	CASRTGRGASGGNTIYF	TGTGCCAGCAGAACCGGCCGGGGGGCCAGCGGAGGAAACACCATATATTTT